This TCR beta chain is drawn from a study of blood T cell repertoires in COVID-19. V shed 8 bases and J shed 2 bases, with 9 bases lying between them. Germline CDR1 is SNHLY and CDR2 is FYNNEI. CDR3 length equals 12 residues. This clone was observed a handful of times. Data came from immunoSEQ multiplex PCR; TCRdb stores just in-frame clones and leaves some out. The profile shows approximately 270,000 clones, roughly 88% of them singletons. V gene TRBV2 combines with J gene TRBJ1-1; possibly TRBD1 for D (6 bases). This clonotype was sampled from a woman in her thirties with COVID-19, enrolled during active disease. The sequenced sample consisted of peripheral blood. The DNA of the CDR3 is TGTGCCAGCCACAGGGTTAACACTGAAGCTTTCTTT. It encodes CASHRVNTEAFF.